The present T cell receptor (beta chain) was sequenced within a study of identical twins (dated by TCRdb to about 2016). Regarding the complete study: To test whether fetal clonotypes persist, this study deep-sequenced TCR alpha and beta repertoires from monozygotic twins, from unrelated adults of various ages, and from cord blood. Replicate twin experiments were performed at different times using different library preparation protocols to rule out contamination.

Every donor was a healthy Caucasian. Three pairs of female monozygotic twins, all aged about 18 to 29 years, made up the twin cohort. Peripheral blood mononuclear cells were used as the source from which RNA for TCR libraries was isolated. Receptor amplification or capture employed 5' RACE. Sequencing used an Illumina HiSeq 2000. Template switching introduced a universal primer binding site; the final cDNA contained a unique molecular identifier, enabling accurate counting of TCR cDNA molecules. First-strand cDNA for TCR alpha and beta chains was synthesized from specific primers in the conserved constant-segment region. To control for contamination, every cDNA library carried two barcodes: a SMART-Mk sample barcode plus Illumina barcodes. TruSeq adapter sequences along with Illumina sample barcodes were introduced in two successive PCR steps. The TCR alpha and beta cDNA libraries were sequenced on the Illumina HiSeq platform using custom primers. The study's processing was this. Raw reads were processed with MiGEC to extract unique molecular identifiers, and MiXCR was used to determine CDR3 positions. Recombination models were inferred per individual with the repgenHMM and IGoR tools using an EM algorithm. Shared clonotype analysis was performed with the tcR package in R, normalizing sharing by the product of cloneset sizes. To study raw recombination free of thymic and clonal selection effects, out-of-frame nonproductive sequences were analyzed. Using fastp at Q25 and MiXCR, TCRdb reprocessed the public reads and kept productive beta chains. Entries are consolidated by CDR3 protein sequence, retaining the most common genes and DNA. These V and J calls are TCRdb output, not the study's own analysis. A total of 700,000 or so distinct CDR3 sequences appear in this sample, roughly 20% of them only once. The top ten clonotypes cover 4.3% of the sample.

Results and caveats for the whole study, not just this receptor: Because the same donors could not be followed over many years, the conclusions depended on cross-sectional statistical analysis. In beta out-of-frame sequences, excess twin sharing was weaker, because having fewer shared sequences lowered the signal-to-noise ratio. Fewer insertions were carried by abundant cord blood beta clonotypes; a weaker similar trend was observed in young adult naive repertoires, while no such trend was observed in memory repertoires. In monozygotic twins, out-of-frame TCR alpha sharing was systematically underestimated by recombination models, although the models agreed with sharing between unrelated individuals. Compared with coincidental sharing between unrelated individuals, out-of-frame TCR alpha sequences shared between twins showed an excess of sequences with low generation probability. Zero-insertion analyses could be partly confounded by invariant T cells such as MAIT and iNKT, though diverse VJ usage argued against such confounding for most clonotypes.

In regard to this clonotype: Its target antigen remains unknown. Qualities for individual bases were not recorded, and no much larger clone is one base off.

This sample also appeared in a second study, on T cells expressing NK-cell markers. That second publication adds: In sorted CD3+CD56+NKG2C+, CD3+CD56+NKG2C- and CD3+CD56-NKG2C+ T-cell subsets from roughly 8 donors, TCR beta-chain repertoires were profiled. Seven of the eight sequenced donors were HCMV-seropositive and one was HCMV-seronegative. In several experiments an anti-gammadeltaTCR antibody was added to restrict sorting to alphabetaTCR-expressing T cells. In about 6 donors, the dominant CD3+CD56+NKG2C+ clonotypes were found to rank among the top 10 CD8+ clonotypes and to make up roughly 1.0-7.5% of CD8+ T cells. Those dominant clonotypes were again the most abundant among CD3+CD56-NKG2C+ cells in several donors, at 28.3-60.1%. It remained unclear whether the expanded NKG2C-expressing T cell clones were specific for HCMV antigens. The study sequenced eight donors, all healthy volunteers chosen at random: three men and five women. HCMV-specific IgG was detected in serum with a commercial ELISA kit to determine HCMV serostatus. For five or six donors, bulk peripheral blood T-cell repertoires were also sequenced from unsorted PBMC. MIGEC was used to demultiplex reads and group the reads by UMI, and MiTCR was used to assemble and quantify clonotypes. To exclude erroneous sequences, any TCR cDNA sequence not supported by at least two reads was discarded. Downstream repertoire analysis used the tcR package, and clonotypes were matched across fractions by CDR3 nucleotide sequence plus V segment. Antigen specificity was annotated against VDJdb with VDJmatch, allowing one amino acid substitution in CDR3.

The sequence came from a woman under 30 in good health. Material for sequencing was PBMCs.

The CDR3: CASSLGGLGGQPQHF. The nucleotides read TGTGCCAGCAGCTTGGGGGGCCTCGGGGGTCAGCCCCAGCATTTT. The sequence links TRBV5-8 to TRBJ1-5; TRBD1 might be the D gene, on 5 matching bases. The CDR3, cysteine through phenylalanine, is 15 amino acids long. Only CDR3 DNA is held: 45 bases, read in frame from base 1. Cut back by 0 bases and 6 bases, the V and J ends lie 13 bases apart. CDR1 SGHTS and CDR2 YDEGEE are derived from the germline V gene. Beyond the CDR3, the reference TRBV5-8 and TRBJ1-5 genes provide the residues; the full variable domain reads: EAGVTQSPTHLIKTRGQQATLRCSPISGHTSVYWYQQALGLGLQFLLWYDEGEERNRGNFPPRFSGRQFPNYSSELNVNALELEDSALYLCASSLGGLGGQPQHFGDGTRLSIL.